The sequence of this T cell receptor beta chain was determined in a study of patients with pleural tuberculosis. This CDR3 has 16 residues. V was shortened by 4 bases and J by 2 bases, with 17 bases between the two germline ends. TCRdb reprocessed the reads via MiXCR and lists one record per CDR3 protein. This table has approximately 50,000 distinct CDR3 sequences, 6% to 9.5% appearing once. This receptor was taken from a human donor with pleural tuberculosis. The V call is TRBV12-3 or TRBV12-4, the J call TRBJ2-5; D not resolved. In DNA form, the CDR3 reads TGTGCCAGCAGTTCCCCACGACTGGCGGCACAAGAGACCCAGTACTTC. As protein: CASSSPRLAAQETQYF.